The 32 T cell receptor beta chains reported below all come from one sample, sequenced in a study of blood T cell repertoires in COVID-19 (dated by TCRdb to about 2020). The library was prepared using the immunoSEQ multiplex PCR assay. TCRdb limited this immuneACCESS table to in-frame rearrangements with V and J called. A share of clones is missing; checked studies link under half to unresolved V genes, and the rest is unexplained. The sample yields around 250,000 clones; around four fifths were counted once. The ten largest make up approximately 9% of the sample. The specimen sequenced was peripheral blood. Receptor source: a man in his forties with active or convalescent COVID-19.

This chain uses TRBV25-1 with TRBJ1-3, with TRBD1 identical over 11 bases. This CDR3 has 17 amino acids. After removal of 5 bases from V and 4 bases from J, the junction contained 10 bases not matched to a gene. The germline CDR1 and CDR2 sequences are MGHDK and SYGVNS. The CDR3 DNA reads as TGTGCCAGCAGTCGGACCGGACAGGGGGCGGGGGGAAACACCATATATTTT. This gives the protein CASSRTGQGAGGNTIYF.

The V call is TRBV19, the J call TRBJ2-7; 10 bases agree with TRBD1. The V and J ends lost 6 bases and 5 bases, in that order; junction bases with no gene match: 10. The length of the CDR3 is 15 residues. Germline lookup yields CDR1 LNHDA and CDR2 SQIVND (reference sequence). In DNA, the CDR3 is TGTGCCAGTAGGGACGTCGGGACAGGGGCGAACGAGCAGTACTTC. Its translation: CASRDVGTGANEQYF.

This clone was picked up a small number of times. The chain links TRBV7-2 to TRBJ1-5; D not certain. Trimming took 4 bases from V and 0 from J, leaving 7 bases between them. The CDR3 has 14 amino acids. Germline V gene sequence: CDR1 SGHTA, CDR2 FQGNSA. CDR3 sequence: CASSYSHSNQPQHF. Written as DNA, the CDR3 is TGTGCCAGCAGCTATTCACATAGCAATCAGCCCCAGCATTTT.

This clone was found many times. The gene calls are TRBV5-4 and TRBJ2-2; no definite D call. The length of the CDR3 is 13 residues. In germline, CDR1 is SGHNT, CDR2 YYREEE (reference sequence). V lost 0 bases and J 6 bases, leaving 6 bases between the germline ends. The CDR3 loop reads CASSLGAAGELFF. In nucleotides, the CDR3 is TGTGCCAGCAGCTTGGGGGCAGCCGGGGAGCTGTTTTTT.

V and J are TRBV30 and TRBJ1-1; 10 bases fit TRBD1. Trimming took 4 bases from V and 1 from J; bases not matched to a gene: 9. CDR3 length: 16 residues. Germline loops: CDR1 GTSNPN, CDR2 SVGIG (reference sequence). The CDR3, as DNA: TGTGCCTGGATCAGAACCGGGACAGGGGCGAACACTGAAGCTTTCTTT. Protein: CAWIRTGTGANTEAFF.

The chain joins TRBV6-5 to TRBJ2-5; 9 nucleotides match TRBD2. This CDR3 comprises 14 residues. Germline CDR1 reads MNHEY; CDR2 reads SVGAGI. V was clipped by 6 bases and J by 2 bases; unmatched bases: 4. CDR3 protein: CASSDLAGQETQYF. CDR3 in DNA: TGTGCCAGCAGCGATCTAGCGGGACAAGAGACCCAGTACTTC.

CDR3 in DNA: TGTGCCAGCAGCCAAGAACTAGTGAACAGGGGGACAGGGACCCAGTACTTC. This sequence encodes CASSQELVNRGTGTQYF. The chain links TRBV4-2 to TRBJ2-5, with 8 bases matching TRBD1. The germline CDR1 and CDR2 sequences are LGHNA and YNFKEQ. With V trimmed by 0 bases and J by 7 bases, 13 bases remained unmatched. The CDR3 spans 17 residues.

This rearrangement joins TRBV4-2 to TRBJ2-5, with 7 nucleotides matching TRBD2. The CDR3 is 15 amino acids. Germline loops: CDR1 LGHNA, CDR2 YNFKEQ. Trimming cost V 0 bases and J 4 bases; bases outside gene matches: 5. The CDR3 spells CASSQDLLAGETQYF. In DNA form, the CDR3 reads TGTGCCAGCAGCCAAGATCTATTAGCGGGAGAGACCCAGTACTTC.

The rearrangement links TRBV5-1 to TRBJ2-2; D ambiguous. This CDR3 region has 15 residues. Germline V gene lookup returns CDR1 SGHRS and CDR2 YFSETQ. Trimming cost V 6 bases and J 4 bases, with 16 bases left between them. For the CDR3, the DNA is TGCGCCAGCACGGAGACTGAGCCGGGCACCGGGGAGCTGTTTTTT. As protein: CASTETEPGTGELFF.

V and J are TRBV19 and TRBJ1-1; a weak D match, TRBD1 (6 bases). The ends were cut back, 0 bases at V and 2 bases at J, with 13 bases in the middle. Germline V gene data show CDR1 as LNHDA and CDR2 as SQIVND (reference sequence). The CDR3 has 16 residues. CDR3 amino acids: CASSIEAAGGNTEAFF. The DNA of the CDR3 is TGTGCCAGTAGTATAGAGGCCGCGGGGGGCAACACTGAAGCTTTCTTT.

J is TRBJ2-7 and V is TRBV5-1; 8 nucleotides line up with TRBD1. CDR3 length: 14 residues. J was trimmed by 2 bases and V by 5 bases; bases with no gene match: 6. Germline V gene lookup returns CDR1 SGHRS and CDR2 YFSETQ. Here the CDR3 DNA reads TGCGCCAGCAGAAGACAGGGGTCGCCCTACGAGCAGTACTTC. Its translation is CASRRQGSPYEQYF. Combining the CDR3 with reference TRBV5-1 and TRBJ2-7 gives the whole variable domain KAGVTQTPRYLIKTRGQQVTLSCSPISGHRSVSWYQQTPGQGLQFLFEYFSETQRNKGNFPGRFSGRQFSNSRSEMNVSTLELGDSALYLCASRRQGSPYEQYFGPGTRLTVT.

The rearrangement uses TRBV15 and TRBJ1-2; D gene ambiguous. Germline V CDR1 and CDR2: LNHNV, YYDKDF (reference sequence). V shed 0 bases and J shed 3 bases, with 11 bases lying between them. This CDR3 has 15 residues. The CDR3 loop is CATSRESRSDYGYTF. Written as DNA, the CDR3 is TGTGCCACCAGCAGAGAATCGAGGTCGGACTATGGCTACACCTTC.

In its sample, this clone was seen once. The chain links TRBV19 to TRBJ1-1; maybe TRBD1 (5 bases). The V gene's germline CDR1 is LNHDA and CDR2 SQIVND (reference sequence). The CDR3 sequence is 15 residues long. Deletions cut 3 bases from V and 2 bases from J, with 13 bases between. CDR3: CASSMGPQGNTEAFF. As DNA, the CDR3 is TGTGCCAGTAGTATGGGCCCGCAGGGCAACACTGAAGCTTTCTTT.

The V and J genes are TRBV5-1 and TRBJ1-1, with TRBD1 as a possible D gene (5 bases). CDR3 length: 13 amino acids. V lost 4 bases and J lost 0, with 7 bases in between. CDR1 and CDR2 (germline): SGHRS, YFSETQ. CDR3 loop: CASSTGMNTEAFF. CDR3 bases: TGCGCCAGCAGCACAGGTATGAACACTGAAGCTTTCTTT.

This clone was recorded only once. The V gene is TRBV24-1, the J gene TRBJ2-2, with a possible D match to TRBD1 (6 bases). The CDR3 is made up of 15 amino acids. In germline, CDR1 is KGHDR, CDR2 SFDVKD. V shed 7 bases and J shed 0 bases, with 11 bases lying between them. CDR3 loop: CATRTGHANTGELFF. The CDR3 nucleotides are TGTGCCACCAGGACAGGACACGCGAACACCGGGGAGCTGTTTTTT.

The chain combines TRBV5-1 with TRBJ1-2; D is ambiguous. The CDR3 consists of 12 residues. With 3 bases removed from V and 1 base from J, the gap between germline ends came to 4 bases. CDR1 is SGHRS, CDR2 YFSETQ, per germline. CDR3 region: CASSSSNYGYTF. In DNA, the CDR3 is TGCGCCAGCAGCTCTAGTAACTATGGCTACACCTTC.

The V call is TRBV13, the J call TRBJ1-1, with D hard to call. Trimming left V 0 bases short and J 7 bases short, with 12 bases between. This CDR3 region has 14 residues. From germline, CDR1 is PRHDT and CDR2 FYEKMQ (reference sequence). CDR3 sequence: CASSLGLDLYEAFF. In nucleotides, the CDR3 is TGTGCCAGCAGCTTAGGCCTAGACCTATATGAAGCTTTCTTT.

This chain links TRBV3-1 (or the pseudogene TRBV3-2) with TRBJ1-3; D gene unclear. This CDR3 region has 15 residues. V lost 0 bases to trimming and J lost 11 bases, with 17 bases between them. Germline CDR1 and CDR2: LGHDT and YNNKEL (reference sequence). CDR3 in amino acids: CASSQDMVSGSAIYF. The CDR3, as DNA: TGTGCCAGCAGCCAAGATATGGTCAGCGGATCCGCCATATATTTT.

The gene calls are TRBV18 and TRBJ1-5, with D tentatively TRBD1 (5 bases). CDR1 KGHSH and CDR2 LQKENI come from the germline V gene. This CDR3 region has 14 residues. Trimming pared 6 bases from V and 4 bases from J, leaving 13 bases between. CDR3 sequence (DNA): TGTGCCAGCTCGGAACAGGTGGAAAATCAGCCCCAGCATTTT. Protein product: CASSEQVENQPQHF.

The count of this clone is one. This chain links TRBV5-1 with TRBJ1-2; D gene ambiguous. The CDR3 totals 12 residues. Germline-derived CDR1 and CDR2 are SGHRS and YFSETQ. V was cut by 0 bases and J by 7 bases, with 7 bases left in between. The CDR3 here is CASSLERGGYTF. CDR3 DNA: TGCGCCAGCAGCTTGGAACGGGGTGGCTACACCTTC.

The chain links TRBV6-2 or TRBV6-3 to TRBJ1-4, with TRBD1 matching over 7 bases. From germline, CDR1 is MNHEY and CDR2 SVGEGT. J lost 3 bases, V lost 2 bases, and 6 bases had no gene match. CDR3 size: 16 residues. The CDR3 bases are TGTGCCAGCAGTTACGGACAGGACGGGGCTAATGAAAAACTGTTTTTT. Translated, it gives CASSYGQDGANEKLFF.

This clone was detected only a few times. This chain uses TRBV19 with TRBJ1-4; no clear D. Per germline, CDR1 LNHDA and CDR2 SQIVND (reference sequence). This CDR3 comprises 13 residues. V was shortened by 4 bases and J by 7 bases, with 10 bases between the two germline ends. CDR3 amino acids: CASSTPEGEKLFF. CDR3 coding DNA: TGTGCCAGTAGTACCCCTGAGGGTGAAAAACTGTTTTTT.

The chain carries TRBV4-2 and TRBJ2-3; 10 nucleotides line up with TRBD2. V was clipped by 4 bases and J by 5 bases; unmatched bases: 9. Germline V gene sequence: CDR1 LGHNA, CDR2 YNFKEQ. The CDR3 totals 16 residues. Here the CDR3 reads CASSPRASGGIDTQYF. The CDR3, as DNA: TGTGCCAGCAGCCCGAGGGCTAGCGGGGGAATAGATACGCAGTATTTT.

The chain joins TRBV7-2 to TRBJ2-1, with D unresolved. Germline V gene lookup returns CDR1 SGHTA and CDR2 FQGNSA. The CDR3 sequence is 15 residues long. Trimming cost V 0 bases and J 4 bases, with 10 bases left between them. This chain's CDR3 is CASSLAFGGYNEQFF. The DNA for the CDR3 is TGTGCCAGCAGCTTAGCCTTTGGCGGATACAATGAGCAGTTCTTC.

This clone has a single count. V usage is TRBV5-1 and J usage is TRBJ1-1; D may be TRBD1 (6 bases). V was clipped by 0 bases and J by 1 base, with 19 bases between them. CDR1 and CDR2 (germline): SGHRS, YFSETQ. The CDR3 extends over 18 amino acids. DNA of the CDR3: TGCGCCAGCAGCTTGGCCTACGGGCAGGGGTTAGGGAACACTGAAGCTTTCTTT. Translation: CASSLAYGQGLGNTEAFF.

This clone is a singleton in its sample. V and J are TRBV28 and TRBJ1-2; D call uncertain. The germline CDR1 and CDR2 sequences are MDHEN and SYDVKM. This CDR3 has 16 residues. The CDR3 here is CANRRRDIVSNYGYTF. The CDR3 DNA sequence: TGTGCTAATCGGAGGCGGGATATCGTTTCTAACTATGGCTACACCTTC.

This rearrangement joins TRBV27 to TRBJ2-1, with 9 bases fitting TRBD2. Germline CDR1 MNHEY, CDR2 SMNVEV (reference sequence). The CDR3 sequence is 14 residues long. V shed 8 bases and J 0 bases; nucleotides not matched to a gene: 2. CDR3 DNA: TGTGCCAGCCGACTAGCGGACTCCTACAATGAGCAGTTCTTC. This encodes CASRLADSYNEQFF.

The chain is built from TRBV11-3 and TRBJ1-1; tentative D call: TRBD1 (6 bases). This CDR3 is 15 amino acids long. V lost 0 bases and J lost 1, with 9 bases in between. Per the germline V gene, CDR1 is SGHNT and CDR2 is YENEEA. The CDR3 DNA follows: TGTGCCAGCAGCTTAGACCAGGGGAAGAACACTGAAGCTTTCTTT. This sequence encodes CASSLDQGKNTEAFF.

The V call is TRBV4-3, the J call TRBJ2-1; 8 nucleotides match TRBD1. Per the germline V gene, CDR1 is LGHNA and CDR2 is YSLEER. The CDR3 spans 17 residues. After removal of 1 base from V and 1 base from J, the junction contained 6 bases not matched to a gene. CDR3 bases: TGCGCCAGCAGCCAAGTATTGTGGACAGGGTCCTACAATGAGCAGTTCTTC. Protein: CASSQVLWTGSYNEQFF.

The CDR3 region is CASSLGHGGEGYEQYF. The CDR3 DNA reads TGTGCCAGCAGCTTAGGACACGGGGGGGAGGGTTACGAGCAGTACTTC. The genes are TRBV11-3 and TRBJ2-7; 8 nucleotides align to TRBD2. CDR3 size: 16 residues. Germline CDR1 reads SGHNT; CDR2 reads YENEEA. V was pared by 1 base and J by 4 bases, with 9 bases of the junction left unmatched.

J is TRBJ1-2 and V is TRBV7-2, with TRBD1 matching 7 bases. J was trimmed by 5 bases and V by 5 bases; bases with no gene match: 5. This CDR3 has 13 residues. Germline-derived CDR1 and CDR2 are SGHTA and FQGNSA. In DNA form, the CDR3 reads TGTGCCAGCAGCCTCCCAGGGGGATATGGCTACACCTTC. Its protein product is CASSLPGGYGYTF.

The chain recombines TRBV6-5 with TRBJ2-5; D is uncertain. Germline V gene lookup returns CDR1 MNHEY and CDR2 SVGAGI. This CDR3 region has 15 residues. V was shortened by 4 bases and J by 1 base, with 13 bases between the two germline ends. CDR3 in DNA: TGTGCCAGCAGTTCAACCGGGTTCTTCCAAGAGACCCAGTACTTC. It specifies CASSSTGFFQETQYF.